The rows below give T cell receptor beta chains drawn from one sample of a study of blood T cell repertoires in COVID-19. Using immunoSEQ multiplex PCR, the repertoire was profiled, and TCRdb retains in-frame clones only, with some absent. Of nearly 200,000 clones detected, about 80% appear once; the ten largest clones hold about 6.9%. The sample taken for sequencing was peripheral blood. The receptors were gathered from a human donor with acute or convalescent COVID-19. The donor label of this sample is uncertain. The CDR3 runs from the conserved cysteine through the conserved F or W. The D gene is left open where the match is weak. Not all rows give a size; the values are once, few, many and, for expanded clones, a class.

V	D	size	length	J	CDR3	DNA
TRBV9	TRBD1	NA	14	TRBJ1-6	CASSRGTDNSPLHF	TGTGCCAGCAGCCGCGGGACAGATAATTCACCCCTCCACTTT
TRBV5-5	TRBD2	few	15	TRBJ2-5	CASSHGSGSGETQYF	TGTGCCAGCAGCCATGGTAGCGGGAGTGGAGAGACCCAGTACTTC
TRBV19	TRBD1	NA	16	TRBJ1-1	CASSLGQGVYYTEAFF	TGTGCCAGTAGTTTAGGACAGGGGGTGTACTACACTGAAGCTTTCTTT
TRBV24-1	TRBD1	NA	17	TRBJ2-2	CATSDSGTALSGGELFF	TGTGCCACCAGTGATTCCGGGACAGCCTTATCGGGCGGGGAGCTGTTTTTT
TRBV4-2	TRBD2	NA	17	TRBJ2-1	CASSQAPGLAGGNEQFF	TGTGCCAGCAGCCAAGCGCCGGGACTAGCGGGCGGAAATGAGCAGTTCTTC
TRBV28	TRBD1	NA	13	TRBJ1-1	CASLTQGATEAFF	TGTGCCAGCCTAACACAGGGGGCTACTGAAGCTTTCTTT
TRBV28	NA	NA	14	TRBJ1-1	CASTRRHLNTEAFF	TGTGCCAGCACCAGAAGACACCTGAACACTGAAGCTTTCTTT
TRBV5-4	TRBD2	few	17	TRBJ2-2	CASSLGGLAGNTGELFF	TGTGCCAGCAGCTTGGGGGGACTAGCGGGGAACACCGGGGAGCTGTTTTTT
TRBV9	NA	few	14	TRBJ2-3	CASSVSSGTDTQYF	TGTGCCAGCAGCGTGTCTAGCGGCACAGATACGCAGTATTTT
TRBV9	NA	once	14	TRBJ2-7	CASSVEGGHQEQYF	TGTGCCAGCAGCGTCGAGGGGGGGCATCAAGAGCAGTACTTC
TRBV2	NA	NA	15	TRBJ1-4	CASTPGDPGSEKLFF	TGTGCCAGCACCCCGGGGGACCCCGGTAGCGAAAAACTGTTTTTT
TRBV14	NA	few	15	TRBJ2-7	CASSQDFSAAYEQYF	TGTGCCAGCAGCCAAGATTTCAGCGCGGCGTACGAGCAGTACTTC
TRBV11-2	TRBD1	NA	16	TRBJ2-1	CASSPTGGATYNEQFF	TGTGCCAGCAGCCCTACAGGGGGCGCAACCTACAATGAGCAGTTCTTC
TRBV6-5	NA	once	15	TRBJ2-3	CASSYGQGITDTQYF	TGTGCCAGCAGTTACGGTCAGGGGATCACAGATACGCAGTATTTT
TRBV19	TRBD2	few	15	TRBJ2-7	CASSIASGSFYEQYF	TGTGCCAGTAGTATAGCGAGCGGGAGCTTCTACGAGCAGTACTTC
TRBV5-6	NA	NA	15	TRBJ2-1	CASSPDGGSYNEQFF	TGTGCCAGCAGCCCTGACGGGGGCTCCTACAATGAGCAGTTCTTC
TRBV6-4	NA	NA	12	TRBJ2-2	CASSDLFGELFF	TGTGCCAGCAGTGACCTATTTGGGGAGCTGTTTTTT
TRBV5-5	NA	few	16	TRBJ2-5	CASSRDGKAGQETQYF	TGTGCCAGCAGCCGCGACGGGAAAGCGGGTCAAGAGACCCAGTACTTC
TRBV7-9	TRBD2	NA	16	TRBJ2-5	CASSLVGLAGVETQYF	TGTGCCAGCAGCTTAGTTGGGCTAGCGGGAGTAGAGACCCAGTACTTC
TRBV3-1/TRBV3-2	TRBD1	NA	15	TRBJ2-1	CASSQDRTGVNEQFF	TGTGCCAGCAGCCAAGATAGGACAGGGGTCAATGAGCAGTTCTTC
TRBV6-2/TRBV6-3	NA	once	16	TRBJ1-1	CASSYRVGGLNTEAFF	TGTGCCAGCAGTTATAGGGTCGGCGGGTTGAACACTGAAGCTTTCTTT
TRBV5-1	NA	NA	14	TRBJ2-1	CASSLLDSYNEQFF	TGCGCCAGCAGCTTACTGGACAGCTACAATGAGCAGTTCTTC
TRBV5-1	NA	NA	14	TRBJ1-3	CASSLDSSGNTIYF	TGCGCCAGCAGCTTGGACAGCAGTGGAAACACCATATATTTT
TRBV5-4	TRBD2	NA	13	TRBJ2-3	CASRAITGGPPFF	TGTGCCAGCAGAGCGATAACGGGAGGCCCCCCCTTTTTT
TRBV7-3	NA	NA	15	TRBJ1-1	CASSLNPGYGTEAFF	TGTGCCAGCAGCTTAAACCCAGGTTATGGCACTGAAGCTTTCTTT
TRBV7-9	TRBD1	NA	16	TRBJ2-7	CASSLRIGQGAYEQYF	TGTGCCAGCAGCCTGCGGATAGGACAGGGGGCCTACGAGCAGTACTTC
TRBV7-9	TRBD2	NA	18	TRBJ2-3	CASSSRVSASGSTDTQYF	TGTGCCAGCAGCTCCAGGGTTTCGGCTAGCGGGAGCACAGATACGCAGTATTTT
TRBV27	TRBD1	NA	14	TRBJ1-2	CASSSGTANYGYTF	TGTGCCAGCAGTTCCGGGACAGCCAACTATGGCTACACCTTC
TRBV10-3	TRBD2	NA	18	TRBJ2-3	CAIATYLAGTTSTDTQYF	TGTGCCATCGCGACATATCTAGCGGGGACAACTAGCACAGATACGCAGTATTTT
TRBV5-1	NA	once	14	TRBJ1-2	CASSLGPGDYGYTF	TGCGCCAGCAGCTTGGGCCCGGGAGACTATGGCTACACCTTC
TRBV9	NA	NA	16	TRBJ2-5	CASSVGGLGVGETQYF	TGTGCCAGCAGCGTAGGGGGCTTAGGGGTAGGAGAGACCCAGTACTTC
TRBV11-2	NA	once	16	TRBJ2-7	CASSHHSGTFSYEQYF	TGTGCCAGCAGCCATCATTCCGGGACATTCTCCTACGAGCAGTACTTC
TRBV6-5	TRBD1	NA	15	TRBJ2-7	CASTTRDRGFYEQYF	TGTGCCAGCACTACCCGGGACAGGGGGTTCTACGAGCAGTACTTC
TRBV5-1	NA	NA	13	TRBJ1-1	CASSRLQFTEAFF	TGCGCCAGCAGCCGTTTACAGTTCACTGAAGCTTTCTTT